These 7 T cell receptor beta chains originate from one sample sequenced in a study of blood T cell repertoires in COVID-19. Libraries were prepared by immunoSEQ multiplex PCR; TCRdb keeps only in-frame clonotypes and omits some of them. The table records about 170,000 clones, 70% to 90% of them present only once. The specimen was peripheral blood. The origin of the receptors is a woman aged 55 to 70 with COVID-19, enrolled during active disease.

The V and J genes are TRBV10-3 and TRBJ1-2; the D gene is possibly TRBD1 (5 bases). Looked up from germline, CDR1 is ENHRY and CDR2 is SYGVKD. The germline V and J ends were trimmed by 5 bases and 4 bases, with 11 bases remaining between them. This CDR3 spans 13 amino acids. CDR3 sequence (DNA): TGTGCCATCAGTCGCGACAGAGTCTATGGCTACACCTTC. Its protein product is CAISRDRVYGYTF.

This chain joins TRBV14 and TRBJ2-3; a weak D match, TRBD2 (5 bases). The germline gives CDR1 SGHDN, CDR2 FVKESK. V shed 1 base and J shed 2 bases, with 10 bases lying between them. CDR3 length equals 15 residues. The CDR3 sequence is CASSQAGLYTDTQYF. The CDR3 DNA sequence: TGTGCCAGCAGCCAAGCCGGACTTTACACAGATACGCAGTATTTT. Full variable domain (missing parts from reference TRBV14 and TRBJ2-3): EAGVTQFPSHSVIEKGQTVTLRCDPISGHDNLYWYRRVMGKEIKFLLHFVKESKQDESGMPNNRFLAERTGGTYSTLKVQPAELEDSGVYFCASSQAGLYTDTQYFGPGTRLTVL.

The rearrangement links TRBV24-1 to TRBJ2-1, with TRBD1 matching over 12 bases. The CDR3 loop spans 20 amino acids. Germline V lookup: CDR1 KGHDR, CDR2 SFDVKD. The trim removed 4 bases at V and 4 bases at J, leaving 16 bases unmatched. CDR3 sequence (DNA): TGTGCCACCAGTGACACTGACTCTCCCGGGACAGGGGGCTTATACAATGAGCAGTTCTTC. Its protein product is CATSDTDSPGTGGLYNEQFF.

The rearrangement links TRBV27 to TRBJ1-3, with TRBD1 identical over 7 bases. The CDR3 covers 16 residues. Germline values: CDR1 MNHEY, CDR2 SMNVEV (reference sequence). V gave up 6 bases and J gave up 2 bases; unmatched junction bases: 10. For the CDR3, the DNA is TGTGCCAGCAGACGACAGGGCGCGACGACTGGAAACACCATATATTTT. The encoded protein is CASRRQGATTGNTIYF.

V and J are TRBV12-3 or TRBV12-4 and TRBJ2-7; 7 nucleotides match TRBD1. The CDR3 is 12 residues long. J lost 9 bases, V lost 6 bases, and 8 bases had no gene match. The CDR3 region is CASSPGQHRQYF. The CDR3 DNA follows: TGTGCCAGCAGCCCGGGACAGCACAGGCAGTACTTC.

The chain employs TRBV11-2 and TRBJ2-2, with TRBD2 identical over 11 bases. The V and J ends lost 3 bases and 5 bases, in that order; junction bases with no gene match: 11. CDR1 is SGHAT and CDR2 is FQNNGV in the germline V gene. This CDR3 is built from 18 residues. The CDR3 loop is CASSFAPGLAVLTGELFF. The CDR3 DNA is TGTGCCAGCAGCTTCGCACCGGGACTAGCGGTATTAACCGGGGAGCTGTTTTTT.

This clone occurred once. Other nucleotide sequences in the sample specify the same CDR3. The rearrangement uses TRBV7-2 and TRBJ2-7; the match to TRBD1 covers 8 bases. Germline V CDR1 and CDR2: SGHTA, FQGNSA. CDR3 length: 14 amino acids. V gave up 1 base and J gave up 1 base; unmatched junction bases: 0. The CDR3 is CASSLGTGSYEQYF. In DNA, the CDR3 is TGTGCCAGCAGCTTAGGGACAGGGTCCTACGAGCAGTACTTC.